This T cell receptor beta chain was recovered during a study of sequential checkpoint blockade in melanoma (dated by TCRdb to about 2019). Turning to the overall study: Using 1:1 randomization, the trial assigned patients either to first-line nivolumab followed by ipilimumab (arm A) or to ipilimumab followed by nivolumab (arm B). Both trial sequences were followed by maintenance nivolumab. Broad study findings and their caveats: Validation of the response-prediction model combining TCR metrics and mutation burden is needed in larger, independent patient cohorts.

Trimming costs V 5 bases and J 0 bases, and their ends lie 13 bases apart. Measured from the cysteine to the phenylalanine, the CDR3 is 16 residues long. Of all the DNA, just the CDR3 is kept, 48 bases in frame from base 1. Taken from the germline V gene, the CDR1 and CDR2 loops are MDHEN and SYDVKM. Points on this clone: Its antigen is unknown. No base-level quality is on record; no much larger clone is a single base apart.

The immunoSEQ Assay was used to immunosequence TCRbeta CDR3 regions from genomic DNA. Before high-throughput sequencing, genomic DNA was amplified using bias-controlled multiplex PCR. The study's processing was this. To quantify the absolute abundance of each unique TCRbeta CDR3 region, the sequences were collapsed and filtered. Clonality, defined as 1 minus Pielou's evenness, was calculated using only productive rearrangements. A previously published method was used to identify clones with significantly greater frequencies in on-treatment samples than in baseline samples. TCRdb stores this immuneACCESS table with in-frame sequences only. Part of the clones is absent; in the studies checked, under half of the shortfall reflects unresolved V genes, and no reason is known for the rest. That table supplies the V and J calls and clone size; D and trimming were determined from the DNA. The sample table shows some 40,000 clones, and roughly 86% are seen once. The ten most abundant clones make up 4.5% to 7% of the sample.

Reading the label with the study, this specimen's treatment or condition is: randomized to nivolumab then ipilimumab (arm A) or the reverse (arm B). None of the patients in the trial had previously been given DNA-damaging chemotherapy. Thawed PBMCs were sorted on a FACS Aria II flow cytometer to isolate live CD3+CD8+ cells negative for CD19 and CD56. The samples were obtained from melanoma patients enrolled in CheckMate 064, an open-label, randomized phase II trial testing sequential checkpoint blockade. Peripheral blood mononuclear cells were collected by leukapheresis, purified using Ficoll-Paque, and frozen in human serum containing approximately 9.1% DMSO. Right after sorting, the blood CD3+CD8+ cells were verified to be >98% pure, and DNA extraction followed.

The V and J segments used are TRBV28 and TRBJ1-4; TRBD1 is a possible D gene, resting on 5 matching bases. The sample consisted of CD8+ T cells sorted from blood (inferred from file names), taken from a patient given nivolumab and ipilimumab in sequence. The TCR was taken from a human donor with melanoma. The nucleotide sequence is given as TGTGCCAGCAGTCCGACCGACAGTGCAACTAATGAAAAACTGTTTTTT. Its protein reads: CASSPTDSATNEKLFF.